This TCR beta chain was documented in a study of blood T cell repertoires in COVID-19. The overall study: The United States, Italy and Spain were the sources of the acute and convalescent COVID-19 samples.

V dropped 5 bases and J dropped 4; count of bases not matched to a gene: 10. Germline V CDR1 and CDR2: KGHDR, SFDVKD. CDR3 size: 19 residues. Some clones are missing from TCRdb's copy, which holds only in-frame ones; the method was immunoSEQ multiplex PCR. The sample records roughly 40,000 clones, roughly 70% being singletons. This TCR was recovered from a man older than 75 with acute or convalescent COVID-19. The sequenced sample was peripheral blood. The V and J genes are TRBV24-1 and TRBJ2-1; 16 bases match TRBD2. DNA for the CDR3: TGTGCCACCAGTGGACCAGCGGGACTAGCGGGAGGGCAATACAATGAGCAGTTCTTC. It encodes CATSGPAGLAGGQYNEQFF.